The 12 T cell receptor beta chains below were found in one sample sequenced in a study of T cells after yellow fever vaccination (dated by TCRdb to between 2018 and 2021). Per the publication, the treatment or condition label means: live attenuated yellow fever vaccine strain. Library construction relied on 5' RACE. Instrument used: Illumina NovaSeq 6000. The public reads were run again by TCRdb, first through fastp at Q25 and then through MiXCR, and only productive beta chains were kept. Records with the same CDR3 protein are collapsed into one entry carrying the most frequent genes and DNA. The sample records 340,000 or so distinct CDR3 sequences, about an eighth of which are singletons. The ten biggest clones cover 3% to 4% of the sample. Sequences were derived from CD4+ T cells sorted from PBMCs, sampled 15 days after the yellow fever booster vaccination. These receptors were obtained from a man aged 18 to 30 who received the YFV17D yellow fever vaccine.

This clonotype was recorded a few times. This chain connects TRBV2 to TRBJ2-3; 7 bases are a match to TRBD2. V shed 4 bases, J shed 6 bases, and the junction held 7 bases outside the gene matches. CDR3 length equals 14 residues. The germline V gene has CDR1 SNHLY and CDR2 FYNNEI. The CDR3 spells CASSVSSGADTQYF. The CDR3 DNA reads TGTGCCAGCAGTGTGTCCAGCGGGGCGGATACGCAGTATTTT.

The chain couples TRBV7-2 to TRBJ2-2, with D unclear. CDR1 and CDR2 from the germline V gene are SGHTA and FQGNSA. The CDR3 has 14 residues. The V end lost 7 bases, the J end lost 4 bases, and 13 bases lay between the germline ends. The CDR3 nucleotides read TGTGCCAGCACGGCGGAACAGCTCACCGGGGAGCTGTTTTTT. It is translated as CASTAEQLTGELFF.

This clonotype has ten or more counts. The chain employs TRBV19 and TRBJ2-1; 8 bases are a match to TRBD1. V lost 3 bases to trimming and J lost 10 bases; unmatched junction nucleotides: 8. There are 14 residues in the CDR3. Germline V gives CDR1 LNHDA, CDR2 SQIVND (reference sequence). The CDR3 spells CASSMPQGAEEQFF. CDR3 nucleotides: TGTGCCAGTAGTATGCCGCAGGGGGCGGAGGAGCAGTTCTTC.

This chain uses TRBV19 with TRBJ1-5, with TRBD1 as a possible D gene (5 bases). CDR1 is LNHDA and CDR2 is SQIVND in the germline V gene (reference sequence). The CDR3 consists of 14 residues. V lost 3 bases to trimming and J lost 3 bases, with 9 bases between them. The CDR3 nucleotides read TGTGCCAGTAGTATTTGGGACCACAATCAGCCCCAGCATTTT. It translates to CASSIWDHNQPQHF.

This clonotype occurred a few times. This chain uses TRBV7-2 with TRBJ1-1, with D perhaps matching TRBD1 (6 bases). The germline V and J ends were trimmed by 5 bases and 6 bases, with 10 bases remaining between them. Per germline, CDR1 SGHTA and CDR2 FQGNSA. CDR3 size: 12 residues. The CDR3 sequence: CASSIRTAEAFF. CDR3 nucleotides: TGTGCCAGCAGCATCCGGACAGCTGAAGCTTTCTTT.

This clonotype was observed at least ten times. This CDR3 is CASSPLQGSYEQYF. CDR3 bases: TGTGCCAGCAGCCCTCTACAGGGTTCCTACGAGCAGTACTTC. The rearrangement uses TRBV4-2 and TRBJ2-7; a weak D match, TRBD1 (6 bases). Trimming removed 4 bases at V and 1 base at J, with 11 bases between. CDR1 and CDR2 (germline): LGHNA, YNFKEQ. CDR3 size: 14 residues.

This clonotype is a singleton in its sample. This sequence joins TRBV18 and TRBJ2-7; 10 bases align to TRBD2. CDR1 and CDR2 (germline): KGHSH, LQKENI. V gave up 3 bases and J gave up 5 bases; unmatched junction bases: 10. The CDR3 extends over 16 amino acids. The CDR3 loop is CASSPPSGGRFDEQYF. The CDR3 DNA follows: TGTGCCAGCTCACCCCCTAGCGGGGGTCGATTTGACGAGCAGTACTTC.

The rearrangement links TRBV5-1 to TRBJ2-5; TRBD1 agrees at 7 bases. The V gene's germline CDR1 is SGHRS and CDR2 YFSETQ. Trimming took 4 bases from V and 7 from J; bases not matched to a gene: 10. The length of the CDR3 is 14 residues. The CDR3 region has the DNA TGCGCCAGCAGCCAAATGACAGGGCCCGGGACCCAGTACTTC. Translating it yields CASSQMTGPGTQYF.

V usage is TRBV29-1 and J usage is TRBJ2-1, with D tentatively TRBD1 (6 bases). Trimming removed 4 bases from V and 6 bases from J, with 13 bases in between. The CDR3 spans 13 residues. Germline CDR1 is SQVTM and CDR2 is ANQGSEA. The CDR3 protein is CSVGGPRFNEQFF. CDR3 coding DNA: TGCAGCGTTGGGGGGCCTCGCTTCAATGAGCAGTTCTTC.

This clonotype was seen a handful of times. The V and J genes are TRBV2 and TRBJ1-6, with D unclear. CDR1 is SNHLY, CDR2 FYNNEI, per germline. Trimming took off 5 bases at V and 3 bases at J, with 11 bases between the two ends. The CDR3 length is 15 residues. The DNA for the CDR3 is TGTGCCAGCAGTCTCCGGACGGTCTATAATTCACCCCTCCACTTT. Its translation: CASSLRTVYNSPLHF.

This clonotype was seen a handful of times. The genes are TRBV2 and TRBJ2-5, with unresolved D. The CDR3 runs to 12 residues. V dropped 5 bases and J dropped 1 base, with 5 bases sitting between them. Germline CDR1 and CDR2: SNHLY and FYNNEI. The CDR3 sequence is CASSKSQETQYF. The CDR3 DNA reads as TGTGCCAGCAGTAAGTCCCAAGAGACCCAGTACTTC.

This chain joins TRBV3-1 and TRBJ2-1, with a weak D call TRBD1 (6 bases). CDR3 length: 15 amino acids. The V gene lost 2 bases and the J gene lost 4 bases, with 12 bases spanning the gap. Germline CDR1 is LGHDT and CDR2 is YNNKEL (reference sequence). CDR3 sequence (DNA): TGTGCCAGCAGCCAAAGACAGGAGAATTACAATGAGCAGTTCTTC. Translated: CASSQRQENYNEQFF.